The source of this T cell receptor (beta chain) is a study of blood T cell repertoires in COVID-19. The table came from immunoSEQ multiplex PCR; TCRdb's copy has only in-frame clones and leaves some out. The sample carries roughly 260,000 clones, about 88% recorded once. Between the trimmed V and J ends, which lost 0 bases and 0 bases, there was a span of 6 bases. Germline lookup yields CDR1 MNHEY and CDR2 SVGAGI. The CDR3 has 16 amino acids. Sequenced: peripheral blood. This receptor was identified in a man aged 60-69 years who had recovered from COVID-19. This sequence joins TRBV6-5 and TRBJ1-6; unclear D gene. The CDR3 DNA is TGTGCCAGCAGTTACTCGGAGAGCTCCTATAATTCACCCCTCCACTTT. Protein product: CASSYSESSYNSPLHF.